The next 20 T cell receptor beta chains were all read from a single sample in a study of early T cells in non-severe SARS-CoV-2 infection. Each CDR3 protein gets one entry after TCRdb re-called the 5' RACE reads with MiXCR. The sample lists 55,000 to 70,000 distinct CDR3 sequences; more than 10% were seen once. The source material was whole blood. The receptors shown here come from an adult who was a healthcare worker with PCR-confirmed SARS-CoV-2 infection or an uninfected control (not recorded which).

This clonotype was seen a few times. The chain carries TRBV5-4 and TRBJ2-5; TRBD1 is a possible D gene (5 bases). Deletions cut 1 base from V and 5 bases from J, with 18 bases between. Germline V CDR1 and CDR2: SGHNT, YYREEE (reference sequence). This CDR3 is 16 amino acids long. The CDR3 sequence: CASSLPQGPPGETQYF. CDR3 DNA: TGTGCCAGCAGCTTGCCGCAGGGCCCACCCGGGGAGACCCAGTACTTC.

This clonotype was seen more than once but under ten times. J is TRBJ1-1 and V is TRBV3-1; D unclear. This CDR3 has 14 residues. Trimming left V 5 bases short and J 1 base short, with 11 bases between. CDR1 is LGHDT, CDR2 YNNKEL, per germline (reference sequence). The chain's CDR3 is CASSLGPGNTEAFF. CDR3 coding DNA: TGTGCCAGCAGCTTAGGACCGGGGAACACTGAAGCTTTCTTT.

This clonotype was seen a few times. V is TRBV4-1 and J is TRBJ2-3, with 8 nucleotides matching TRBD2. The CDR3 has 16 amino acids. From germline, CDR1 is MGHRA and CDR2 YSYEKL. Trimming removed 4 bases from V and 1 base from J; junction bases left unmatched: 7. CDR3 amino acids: CASSREGLAGTDTQYF. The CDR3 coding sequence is TGCGCCAGCAGCCGCGAAGGACTAGCCGGCACAGATACGCAGTATTTT.

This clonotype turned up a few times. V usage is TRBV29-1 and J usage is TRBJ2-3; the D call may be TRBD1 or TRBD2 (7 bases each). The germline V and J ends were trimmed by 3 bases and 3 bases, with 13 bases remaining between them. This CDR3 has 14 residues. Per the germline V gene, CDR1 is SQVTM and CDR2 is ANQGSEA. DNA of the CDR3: TGCAGCGTTGAGGGTCAGGGGGGGACAGATACGCAGTATTTT. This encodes CSVEGQGGTDTQYF.

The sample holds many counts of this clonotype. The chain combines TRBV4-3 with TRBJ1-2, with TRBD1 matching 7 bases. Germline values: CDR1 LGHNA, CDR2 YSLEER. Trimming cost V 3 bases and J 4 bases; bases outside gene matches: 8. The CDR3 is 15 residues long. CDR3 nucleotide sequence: TGCGCCAGCAGCCAGAGCCGGGACAGCGGCTATGGCTACACCTTC. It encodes CASSQSRDSGYGYTF.

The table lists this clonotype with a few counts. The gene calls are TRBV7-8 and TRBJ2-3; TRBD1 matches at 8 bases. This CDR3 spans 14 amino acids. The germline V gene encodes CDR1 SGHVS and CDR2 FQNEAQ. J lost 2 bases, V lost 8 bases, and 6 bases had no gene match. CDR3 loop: CASQTGVNTDTQYF. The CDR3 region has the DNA TGTGCCAGCCAGACAGGGGTGAACACAGATACGCAGTATTTT.

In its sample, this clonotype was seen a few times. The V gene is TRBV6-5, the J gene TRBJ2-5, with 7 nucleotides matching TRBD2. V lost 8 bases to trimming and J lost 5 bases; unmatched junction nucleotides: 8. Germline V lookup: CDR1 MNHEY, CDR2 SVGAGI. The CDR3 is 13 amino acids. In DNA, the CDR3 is TGTGCCAGCCGCCCTACTAGCGTGGAGACCCAGTACTTC. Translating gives CASRPTSVETQYF.

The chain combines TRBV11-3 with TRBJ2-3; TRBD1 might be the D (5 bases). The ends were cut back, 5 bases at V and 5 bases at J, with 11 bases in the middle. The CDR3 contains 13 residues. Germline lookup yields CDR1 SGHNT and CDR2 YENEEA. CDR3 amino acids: CASSLGVGDTQYF. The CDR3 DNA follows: TGTGCCAGCAGCCTAGGGGTCGGAGATACGCAGTATTTT.

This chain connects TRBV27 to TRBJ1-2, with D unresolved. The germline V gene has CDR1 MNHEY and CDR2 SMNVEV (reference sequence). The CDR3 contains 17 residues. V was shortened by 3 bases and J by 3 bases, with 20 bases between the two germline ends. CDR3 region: CASSLGHGVPGDYGYTF. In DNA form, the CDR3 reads TGTGCCAGCAGTTTGGGTCACGGAGTGCCTGGTGACTATGGCTACACCTTC.

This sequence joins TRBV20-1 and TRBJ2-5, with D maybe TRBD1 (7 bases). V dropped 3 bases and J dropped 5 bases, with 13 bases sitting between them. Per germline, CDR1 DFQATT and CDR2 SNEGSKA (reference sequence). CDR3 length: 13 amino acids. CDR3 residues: CSASGQEGETQYF. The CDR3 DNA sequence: TGCAGTGCTAGTGGACAGGAGGGGGAGACCCAGTACTTC.

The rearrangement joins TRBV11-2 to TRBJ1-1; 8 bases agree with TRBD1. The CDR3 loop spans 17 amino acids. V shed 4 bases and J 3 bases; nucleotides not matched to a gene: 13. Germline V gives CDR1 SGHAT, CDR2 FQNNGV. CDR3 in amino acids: CASSSIDRGPLDTEAFF. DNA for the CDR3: TGTGCCAGCAGCTCAATCGACAGGGGACCTTTGGACACTGAAGCTTTCTTT.

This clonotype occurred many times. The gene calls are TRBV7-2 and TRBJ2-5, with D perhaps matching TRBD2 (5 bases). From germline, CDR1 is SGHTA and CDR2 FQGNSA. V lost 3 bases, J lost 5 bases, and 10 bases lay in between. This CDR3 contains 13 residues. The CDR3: CASSLRVLETQYF. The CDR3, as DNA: TGTGCCAGCAGCTTGAGGGTTTTGGAGACCCAGTACTTC.

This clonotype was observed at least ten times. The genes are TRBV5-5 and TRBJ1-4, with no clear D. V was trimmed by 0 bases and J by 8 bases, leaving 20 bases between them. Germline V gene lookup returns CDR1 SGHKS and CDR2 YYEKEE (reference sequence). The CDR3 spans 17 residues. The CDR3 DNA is TGTGCCAGCAGCTTGGAGATATTTTCTTCAGGTGGCGAAAAACTGTTTTTT. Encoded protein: CASSLEIFSSGGEKLFF.

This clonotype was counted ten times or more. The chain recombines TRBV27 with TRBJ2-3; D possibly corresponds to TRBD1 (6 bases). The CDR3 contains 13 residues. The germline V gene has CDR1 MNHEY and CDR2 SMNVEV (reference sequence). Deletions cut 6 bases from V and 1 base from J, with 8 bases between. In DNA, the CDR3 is TGTGCCAGCAGACAGGGAGGCACAGATACGCAGTATTTT. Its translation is CASRQGGTDTQYF.

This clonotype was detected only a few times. The CDR3 is CASSQDHRGLNTGELFF. The CDR3 bases are TGTGCCAGCAGCCAAGATCACCGGGGGCTTAACACCGGGGAGCTGTTTTTT. This rearrangement joins TRBV14 to TRBJ2-2; the D gene could be TRBD1 or TRBD2 (6 bases each). CDR3 length equals 17 residues. Germline loops: CDR1 SGHDN, CDR2 FVKESK. V was trimmed by 0 bases and J by 2 bases, leaving 13 bases between them.

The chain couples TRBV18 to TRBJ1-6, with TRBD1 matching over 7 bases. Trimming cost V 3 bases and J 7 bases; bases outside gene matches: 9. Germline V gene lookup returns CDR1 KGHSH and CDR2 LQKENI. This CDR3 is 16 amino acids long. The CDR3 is CASSPSGSGQNSPLHF. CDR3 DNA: TGTGCCAGCTCACCTAGTGGGTCGGGACAGAATTCACCCCTCCACTTT.

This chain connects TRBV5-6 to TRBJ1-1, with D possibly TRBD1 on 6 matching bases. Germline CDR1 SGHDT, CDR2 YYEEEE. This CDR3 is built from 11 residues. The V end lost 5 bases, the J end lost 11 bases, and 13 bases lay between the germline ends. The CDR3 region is CASSNRAVAFF. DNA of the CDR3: TGTGCCAGCAGTAACAGGGCTGTGGCTTTCTTT.

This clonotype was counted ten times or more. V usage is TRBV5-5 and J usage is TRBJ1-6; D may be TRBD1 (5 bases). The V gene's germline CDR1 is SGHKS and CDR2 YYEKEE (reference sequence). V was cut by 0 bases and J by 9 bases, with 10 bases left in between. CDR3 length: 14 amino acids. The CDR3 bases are TGTGCCAGCAGCTTGGAGGGACGCGTTTCACCCCTCCACTTT. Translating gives CASSLEGRVSPLHF.

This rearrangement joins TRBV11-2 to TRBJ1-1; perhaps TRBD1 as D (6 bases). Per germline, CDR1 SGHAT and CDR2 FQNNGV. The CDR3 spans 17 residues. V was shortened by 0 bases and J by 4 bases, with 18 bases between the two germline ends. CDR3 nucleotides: TGTGCCAGCAGCTTAGATAGCACAGGGCGAGGGAGCACTGAAGCTTTCTTT. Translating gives CASSLDSTGRGSTEAFF.

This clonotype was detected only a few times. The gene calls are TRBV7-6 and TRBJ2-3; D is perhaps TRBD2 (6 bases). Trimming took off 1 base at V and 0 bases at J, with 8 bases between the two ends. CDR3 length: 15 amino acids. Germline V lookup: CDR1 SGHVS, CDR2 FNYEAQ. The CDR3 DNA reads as TGTGCCAGCAGCTTAGGCGGGGTTAGCACAGATACGCAGTATTTT. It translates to CASSLGGVSTDTQYF.